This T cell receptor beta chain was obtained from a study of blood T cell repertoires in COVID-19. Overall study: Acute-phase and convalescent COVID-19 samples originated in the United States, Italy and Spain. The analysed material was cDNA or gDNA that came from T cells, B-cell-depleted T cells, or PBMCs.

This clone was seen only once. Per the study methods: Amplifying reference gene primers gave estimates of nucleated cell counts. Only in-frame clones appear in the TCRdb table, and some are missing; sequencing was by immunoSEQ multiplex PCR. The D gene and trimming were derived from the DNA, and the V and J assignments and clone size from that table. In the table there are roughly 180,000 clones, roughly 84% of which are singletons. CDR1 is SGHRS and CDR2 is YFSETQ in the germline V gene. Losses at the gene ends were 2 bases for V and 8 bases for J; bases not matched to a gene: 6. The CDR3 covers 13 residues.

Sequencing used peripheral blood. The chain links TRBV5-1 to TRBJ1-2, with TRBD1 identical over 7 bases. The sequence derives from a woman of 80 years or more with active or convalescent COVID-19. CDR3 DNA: TGCGCCAGCAGCTTCGACAGGGAATACGGCTACACCTTC. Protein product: CASSFDREYGYTF.